A single T cell receptor beta chain is shown here with its context. As yet, its antigen is unknown. These data come from a study of T cell responses to AZD1222 COVID-19 vaccine. Study-level results: Targets within unmutated variant regions were reportedly found for nearly half of spike-specific TCRs. Possibly, clonal diversity was underestimated; donors were largely white British and included more females. Rises in breadth and depth of Spike-specific TCRs came after two AZD1222 doses.

The method was immunoSEQ multiplex PCR; TCRdb's version includes in-frame clones alone and lacks a portion of them. Among 130,000 to 150,000 clones, roughly 88% were seen once, and the ten largest hold less than 15%. The CDR3 runs to 14 residues. The V and J ends lost 3 bases and 2 bases respectively, with 13 bases between them. The V gene's germline CDR1 is DFQATT and CDR2 SNEGSKA (reference sequence). The clonotype comes from an adult in good health. The gene calls are TRBV20-1 and TRBJ2-5; TRBD2 might be the D (6 bases). This material consisted of peripheral blood, taken on day 0 of AZD1222 vaccination. The chain's CDR3 is CSASVTSGQETQYF. In nucleotides, the CDR3 is TGCAGTGCTAGTGTGACTAGTGGGCAAGAGACCCAGTACTTC.